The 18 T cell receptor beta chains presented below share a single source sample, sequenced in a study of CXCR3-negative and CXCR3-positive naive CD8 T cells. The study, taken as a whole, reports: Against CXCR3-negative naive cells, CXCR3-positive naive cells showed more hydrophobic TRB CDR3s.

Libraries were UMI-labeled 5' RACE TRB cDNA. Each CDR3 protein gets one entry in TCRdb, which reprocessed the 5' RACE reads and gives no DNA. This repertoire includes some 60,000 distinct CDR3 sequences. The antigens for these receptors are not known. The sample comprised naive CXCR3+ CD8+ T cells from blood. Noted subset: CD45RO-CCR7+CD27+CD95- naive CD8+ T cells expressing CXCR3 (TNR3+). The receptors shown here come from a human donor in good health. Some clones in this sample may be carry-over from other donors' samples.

The CDR3 protein is CSLTTGASTDTQYF. The genes are TRBV29-1 and TRBJ2-3; no DNA is available, so the TRBD1 call from TCRdb remains unchecked. The length of the CDR3 is 14 residues. CDR1 and CDR2 (germline): SQVTM, ANQGSEA.

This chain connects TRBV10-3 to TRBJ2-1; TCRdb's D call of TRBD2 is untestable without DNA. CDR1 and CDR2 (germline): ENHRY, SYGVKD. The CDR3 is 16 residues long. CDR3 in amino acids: CAISEPGLADYNEQFF.

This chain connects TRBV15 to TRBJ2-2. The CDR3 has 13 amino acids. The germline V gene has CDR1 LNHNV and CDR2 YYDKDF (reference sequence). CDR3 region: CATSREKTGELFF.

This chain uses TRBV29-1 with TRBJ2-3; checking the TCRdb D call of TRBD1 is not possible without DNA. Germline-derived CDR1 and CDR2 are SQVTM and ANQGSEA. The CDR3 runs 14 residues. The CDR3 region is CSVEVGDSTDTQYF.

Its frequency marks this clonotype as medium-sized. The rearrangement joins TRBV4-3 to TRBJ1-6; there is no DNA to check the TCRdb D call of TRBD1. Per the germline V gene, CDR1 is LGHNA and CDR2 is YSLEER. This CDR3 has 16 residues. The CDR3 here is CASSQVRQAINSPLHF.

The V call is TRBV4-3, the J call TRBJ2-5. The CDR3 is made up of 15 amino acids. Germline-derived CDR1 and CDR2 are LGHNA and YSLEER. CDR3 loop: CASSQDRSSQDTQYF.

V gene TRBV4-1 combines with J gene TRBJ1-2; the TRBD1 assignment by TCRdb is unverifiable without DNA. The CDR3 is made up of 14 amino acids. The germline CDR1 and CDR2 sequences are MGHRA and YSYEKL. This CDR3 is CASSQDWGELGYTF.

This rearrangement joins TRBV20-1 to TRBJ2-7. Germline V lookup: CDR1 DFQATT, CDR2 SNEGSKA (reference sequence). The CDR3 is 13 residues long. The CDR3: CSASLSSSYEQYF.

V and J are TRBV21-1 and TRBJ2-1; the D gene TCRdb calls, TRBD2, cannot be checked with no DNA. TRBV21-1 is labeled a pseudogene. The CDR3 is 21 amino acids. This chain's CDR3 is CASSKGLSSGGPPSSYNEQFF.

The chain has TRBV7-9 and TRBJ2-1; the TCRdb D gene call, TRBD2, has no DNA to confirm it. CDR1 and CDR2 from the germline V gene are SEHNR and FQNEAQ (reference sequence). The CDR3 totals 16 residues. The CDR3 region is CASSPGTSASYNEQFF.

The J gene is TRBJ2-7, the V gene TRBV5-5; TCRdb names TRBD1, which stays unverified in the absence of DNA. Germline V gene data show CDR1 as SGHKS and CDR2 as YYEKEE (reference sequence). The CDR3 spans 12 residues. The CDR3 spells CASSFWDHEQYF.

CDR3: CASSYTVTSGNTIYF. The rearrangement joins TRBV6-5 to TRBJ1-3. The V gene's germline CDR1 is MNHEY and CDR2 SVGAGI. The CDR3 length is 15 residues.

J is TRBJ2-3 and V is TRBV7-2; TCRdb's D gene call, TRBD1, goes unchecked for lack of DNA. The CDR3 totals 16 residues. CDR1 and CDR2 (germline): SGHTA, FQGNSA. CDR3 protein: CASSQWEDRYTDTQYF.

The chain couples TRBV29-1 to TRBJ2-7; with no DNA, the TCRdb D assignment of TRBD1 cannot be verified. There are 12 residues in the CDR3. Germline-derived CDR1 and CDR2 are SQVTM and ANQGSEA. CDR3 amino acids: CSVEVRGSEQYF.

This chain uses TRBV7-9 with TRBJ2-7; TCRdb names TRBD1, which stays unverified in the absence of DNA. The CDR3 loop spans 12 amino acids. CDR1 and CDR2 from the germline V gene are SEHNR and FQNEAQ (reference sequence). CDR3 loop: CASSVIPGEQYF.

Here the CDR3 reads CASSLETRTFDRVLGNQPQHF. The chain has TRBV21-1 and TRBJ1-5; there is no DNA to check the TCRdb D call of TRBD1. TRBV21-1 is a known pseudogene. The CDR3 is made up of 21 amino acids.

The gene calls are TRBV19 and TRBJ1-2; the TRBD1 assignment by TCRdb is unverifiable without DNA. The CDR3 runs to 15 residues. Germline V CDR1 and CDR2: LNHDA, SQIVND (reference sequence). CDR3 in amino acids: CASTEGWGRGYGYTF.

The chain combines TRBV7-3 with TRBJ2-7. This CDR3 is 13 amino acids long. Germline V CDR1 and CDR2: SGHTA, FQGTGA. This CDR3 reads CASRLDGTYEQYF.